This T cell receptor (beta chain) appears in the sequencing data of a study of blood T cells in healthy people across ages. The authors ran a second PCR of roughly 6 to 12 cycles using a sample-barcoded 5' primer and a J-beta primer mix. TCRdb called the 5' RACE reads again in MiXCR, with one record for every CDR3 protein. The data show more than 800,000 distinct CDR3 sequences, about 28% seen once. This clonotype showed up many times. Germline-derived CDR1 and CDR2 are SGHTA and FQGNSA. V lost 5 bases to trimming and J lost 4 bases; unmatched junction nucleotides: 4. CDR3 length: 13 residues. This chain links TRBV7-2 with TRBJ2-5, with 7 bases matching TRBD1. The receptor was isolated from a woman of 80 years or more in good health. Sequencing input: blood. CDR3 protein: CASSPNRGETQYF. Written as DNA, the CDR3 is TGTGCCAGCAGCCCCAACAGGGGAGAGACCCAGTACTTC.